The TCR beta chain described here comes from a study of cytomegalovirus exposure and HLA in healthy donors. Regarding the study as a whole: A later analysis reportedly identified an Asian-associated ancestry cluster as carrying fewer N-insertions than the 666-donor mean.

The CDR3 runs 15 residues. J lost 1 base, V lost 6 bases, and 4 bases had no gene match. The germline CDR1 and CDR2 sequences are MNHEY and SMNVEV (reference sequence). The PCR ran on 60 Vbeta and 13 Jbeta primers. Sequenced by immunoSEQ multiplex PCR; TCRdb stores in-frame clones only, minus some. The sample contains almost 200,000 clones, around three quarters of which appear only once. As to this clone: As yet, its antigen is unknown. This sample includes further DNA sequences coding for the same CDR3.

This TCR came from a man aged 30-40 years in good health and CMV-seronegative. This chain joins TRBV27 and TRBJ2-2; 8 bases map to TRBD1. Sample: PBMCs. The CDR3: CASSRDRGNTGELFF. In DNA, the CDR3 is TGTGCCAGCAGCCGAGACAGGGGGAACACCGGGGAGCTGTTTTTT.